The 25 T cell receptor beta chains listed next were all sequenced from one sample in a study of T-cell reconstitution after alpha-beta-depleted transplantation in children. Library preparation (for TCRbeta) was performed with unique molecular identifiers. TCRdb itself ran the PCR reads through MiXCR, one entry per CDR3 protein. The profile shows 440,000 or so distinct CDR3 sequences, 43% of them singletons. The material sequenced was PBMCs, taken before TCRalphabeta/CD19-depleted stem cell transplant. The receptors were gathered from a girl aged 2 to 10 with aplastic anemia, due to receive a stem cell transplant.

The rearrangement links TRBV6-5 to TRBJ2-1; 7 bases fit TRBD1. This CDR3 contains 15 residues. The trim removed 2 bases at V and 5 bases at J, leaving 6 bases unmatched. Germline values: CDR1 MNHEY, CDR2 SVGAGI. CDR3 residues: CASSYNRGRNNEQFF. DNA of the CDR3: TGTGCCAGCAGTTACAACAGGGGAAGGAACAATGAGCAGTTCTTC.

In its sample, this clonotype was seen many times. The gene calls are TRBV12-3 or TRBV12-4 and TRBJ2-1, with TRBD1 matching 7 bases. This CDR3 region has 14 residues. The trim removed 8 bases at V and 1 base at J, leaving 5 bases unmatched. In DNA form, the CDR3 reads TGTGCCAGCGGGGACAGTAGATCCTACAATGAGCAGTTCTTC. Its protein is CASGDSRSYNEQFF.

The chain uses TRBV5-1 and TRBJ2-5; 8 bases align to TRBD2. CDR1 is SGHRS and CDR2 is YFSETQ in the germline V gene. Trimming at V came to 4 bases and at J to 5 bases, leaving 7 bases not matched to a gene. CDR3 length: 14 residues. The CDR3 here is CASSVAGLGETQYF. The DNA of the CDR3 is TGCGCCAGCAGCGTAGCGGGACTGGGGGAGACCCAGTACTTC.

This clonotype appeared a single time. A much larger clone sits a single nucleotide away, making a read error possible. The chain combines TRBV3-1 with TRBJ1-1; perhaps TRBD1 as D (5 bases). V was trimmed by 7 bases and J by 7 bases, leaving 19 bases between them. The CDR3 runs 14 residues. Per the germline V gene, CDR1 is LGHDT and CDR2 is YNNKEL (reference sequence). The CDR3 reads CASTRTGLGIEAFF. CDR3 in DNA: TGTGCCAGCACCCGAACAGGTCTAGGGATTGAAGCTTTCTTT.

The chain combines TRBV4-1 with TRBJ2-7; 11 bases line up with TRBD1. With V trimmed by 0 bases and J by 3 bases, 4 bases remained unmatched. The germline V gene has CDR1 MGHRA and CDR2 YSYEKL. The CDR3 is made up of 16 amino acids. CDR3 residues: CASSQEGQGAYYEQYF. For the CDR3, the DNA is TGCGCCAGCAGCCAAGAAGGACAGGGGGCTTACTACGAGCAGTACTTC.

In regard to this clonotype: A much more abundant neighbour one base away suggests this may be a read error. The rearrangement uses TRBV20-1 and TRBJ2-3; 13 bases line up with TRBD2. The CDR3 extends over 16 amino acids. In germline, CDR1 is DFQATT, CDR2 SNEGSKA (reference sequence). V was pared by 5 bases and J by 2 bases, with 7 bases of the junction left unmatched. In DNA, the CDR3 is TGCAGTGCTGGGGGACTAGCGGGATTTATCACAGATACGCAGTATTTT. Translation: CSAGGLAGFITDTQYF.

This rearrangement joins TRBV11-2 to TRBJ2-2; 9 bases fit TRBD1. With 4 bases clipped from V and 9 bases from J, the junction kept 9 bases outside the gene matches. Germline assignment: CDR1 SGHAT and CDR2 FQNNGV. The CDR3 extends over 15 amino acids. The CDR3, as DNA: TGTGCCAGCAGCTCCTCCACAGGGGGCGACCGGGAGCTGTTTTTT. Protein sequence: CASSSSTGGDRELFF.

This clonotype was seen a few times. The J gene is TRBJ2-5, the V gene TRBV7-9; 8 bases fit TRBD2. Germline lookup yields CDR1 SEHNR and CDR2 FQNEAQ (reference sequence). The junction had 4 bases not matched to a gene; V was cut back by 3 bases and J by 4 bases. The CDR3 extends over 14 amino acids. The CDR3 coding sequence is TGTGCCAGCAGCTTCGGGGGGGTAGGAGAGACCCAGTACTTC. Translation gives CASSFGGVGETQYF.

CDR3 nucleotides: TGTGCCAGCAGCGTAGATGCAGCGGCCGGGAATGAGCAGTTCTTC. It translates to CASSVDAAAGNEQFF. V usage is TRBV9 and J usage is TRBJ2-1, with a tentative D call TRBD2 (5 bases). Trimming pared 0 bases from V and 7 bases from J, leaving 14 bases between. Per germline, CDR1 SGDLS and CDR2 YYNGEE. The CDR3 covers 15 residues.

The chain combines TRBV7-3 with TRBJ2-5; TRBD2 is a possible D gene (5 bases). The V and J ends lost 2 bases and 5 bases respectively, with 15 bases between them. CDR3 length: 15 residues. The germline V gene encodes CDR1 SGHTA and CDR2 FQGTGA. In nucleotides, the CDR3 is TGTGCCAGCAGCTTAGGCCTCCGGGGTCCGGAGACCCAGTACTTC. Translation: CASSLGLRGPETQYF.

There are many counts of this clonotype. The rearrangement uses TRBV7-2 and TRBJ2-1, with 12 positions matching TRBD2. The germline V gene has CDR1 SGHTA and CDR2 FQGNSA. Trimming at V came to 1 base and at J to 2 bases, leaving 3 bases not matched to a gene. The CDR3 is made up of 17 amino acids. The CDR3: CASSLGLAGETYNEQFF. CDR3 nucleotide sequence: TGTGCCAGCAGCTTAGGACTAGCGGGGGAGACCTACAATGAGCAGTTCTTC.

The CDR3 sequence: CASSPRTGRYEQYF. CDR3 in DNA: TGTGCCAGCAGCCCACGGACCGGGAGGTACGAGCAGTACTTC. The chain recombines TRBV5-6 with TRBJ2-7, with TRBD2 matching over 7 bases. V gave up 4 bases and J gave up 4 bases; unmatched junction bases: 8. CDR1 SGHDT and CDR2 YYEEEE come from the germline V gene. CDR3 size: 14 residues.

The rearrangement links TRBV6-5 to TRBJ2-1; possibly TRBD1 or TRBD2 for D (5 bases each). Germline CDR1 MNHEY, CDR2 SVGAGI. The CDR3 runs to 16 residues. V was trimmed by 0 bases and J by 7 bases, leaving 16 bases between them. Here the CDR3 reads CASSYSKQGVRNEQFF. DNA for the CDR3: TGTGCCAGCAGTTACTCGAAGCAGGGAGTCAGAAATGAGCAGTTCTTC.

This clonotype was seen only a few times. The rearrangement uses TRBV29-1 and TRBJ1-4; 7 bases line up with TRBD1. The CDR3 covers 14 residues. Looked up from germline, CDR1 is SQVTM and CDR2 is ANQGSEA. V lost 6 bases to trimming and J lost 8 bases; unmatched junction nucleotides: 12. CDR3 DNA sequence: TGCAGCGTCTCCGGACAGGAAATTCCAGAAAAACTGTTTTTT. It is translated as CSVSGQEIPEKLFF. The complete variable domain, with remaining parts taken from reference TRBV29-1 and TRBJ1-4, reads SAVISQKPSRDICQRGTSLTIQCQVDSQVTMMFWYRQQPGQSLTLIATANQGSEATYESGFVIDKFPISRPNLTFSTLTVSNMSPEDSSIYLCSVSGQEIPEKLFFGSGTQLSVL.

This clonotype was observed many times. The J gene is TRBJ1-1, the V gene TRBV20-1, with 8 bases identical to TRBD1. Looked up from germline, CDR1 is DFQATT and CDR2 is SNEGSKA (reference sequence). The V gene end was trimmed by 6 bases and the J gene end by 6 bases; junction bases not matched to a gene: 15. The CDR3 runs to 15 residues. The CDR3 nucleotides are TGCAGTGCCAAGCAGGGGGCAGGGGTCAACCCTGAAGCTTTCTTT. It is translated as CSAKQGAGVNPEAFF.

This clonotype was seen a few times. V usage is TRBV10-1 and J usage is TRBJ2-1, with 12 bases lining up with TRBD2. The CDR3 covers 12 residues. The V and J ends lost 6 bases and 15 bases, in that order; junction bases with no gene match: 6. Germline CDR1 is WNHNN and CDR2 is SYGVQD (reference sequence). As DNA, the CDR3 is TGCGCCAGCAGCAGCCTAGCGGGAGGGATGTTCTTC. This translates into CASSSLAGGMFF.

The chain employs TRBV5-1 and TRBJ2-7; a possible D gene is TRBD1 (5 bases). The CDR3 totals 14 residues. V was pared by 4 bases and J by 2 bases, with 13 bases between. Germline lookup yields CDR1 SGHRS and CDR2 YFSETQ. CDR3 sequence (DNA): TGCGCCAGCAGCCCCGACCAGGGCGCCTACGAGCAGTACTTC. Translation gives CASSPDQGAYEQYF.

The chain is built from TRBV12-3 or TRBV12-4 and TRBJ2-7, with TRBD2 as a possible D gene (7 bases). V lost 8 bases, J lost 4 bases, and 18 bases lay in between. The CDR3 consists of 14 residues. The chain's CDR3 is CASSPNREGYEQYF. CDR3 bases: TGTGCCAGCTCACCAAACAGGGAGGGTTACGAGCAGTACTTC.

The chain combines TRBV20-1 with TRBJ2-1; D possibly matches TRBD1 or TRBD2 (5 bases each). CDR1 is DFQATT, CDR2 SNEGSKA, per germline (reference sequence). Between the trimmed V and J ends, which lost 0 bases and 0 bases, there was a span of 12 bases. The CDR3 runs to 16 residues. The DNA of the CDR3 is TGCAGTGCTAGAGATAGGTGGGGGAGCTCCTACAATGAGCAGTTCTTC. This sequence encodes CSARDRWGSSYNEQFF.

This clonotype was seen ten or more times. The chain is built from TRBV5-1 and TRBJ2-6; D is tentatively TRBD1 or TRBD2 (5 bases each). The germline V gene encodes CDR1 SGHRS and CDR2 YFSETQ. Deletions cut 0 bases from V and 4 bases from J, with 11 bases between. The CDR3 spans 16 residues. The CDR3 DNA sequence: TGCGCCAGCAGCTTGGTCGCAGGGACCGGGGCCAACGTCCTGACTTTC. This encodes CASSLVAGTGANVLTF.

This clonotype was observed at least ten times. The V gene is TRBV27, the J gene TRBJ2-1; possibly TRBD2 for D (6 bases). The CDR3 consists of 15 residues. CDR1 and CDR2 from the germline V gene are MNHEY and SMNVEV (reference sequence). V gave up 7 bases and J gave up 4 bases, with 17 bases separating them. The DNA of the CDR3 is TGTGCCAGCATGGGGGTGGGGAGGCGGTACAATGAGCAGTTCTTC. This sequence encodes CASMGVGRRYNEQFF.

This chain connects TRBV27 to TRBJ2-7; TRBD2 aligns across 11 bases. CDR1 is MNHEY, CDR2 SMNVEV, per germline (reference sequence). The V gene end was trimmed by 4 bases and the J gene end by 0 bases; junction bases not matched to a gene: 8. This CDR3 has 17 residues. The CDR3 reads CASSSSTSGSYSYEQYF. The CDR3 DNA is TGTGCCAGCAGTTCCTCCACTAGCGGGAGTTACTCCTACGAGCAGTACTTC.

This rearrangement joins TRBV11-2 to TRBJ1-1; the match to TRBD1 covers 7 bases. V lost 5 bases and J lost 10; bases outside the gene matches: 7. Germline V gives CDR1 SGHAT, CDR2 FQNNGV. CDR3 length: 12 amino acids. The CDR3 spells CASSVSRGTAFF. The DNA of the CDR3 is TGTGCCAGCAGCGTGTCCAGGGGGACAGCTTTCTTT.

This clonotype was seen just once. The chain links TRBV20-1 to TRBJ2-3; 8 positions agree with TRBD2. The junction had 3 bases not matched to a gene; V was cut back by 1 base and J by 3 bases. The CDR3 is 14 residues long. Germline CDR1 and CDR2: DFQATT and SNEGSKA (reference sequence). Written as DNA, the CDR3 is TGCAGTGCTAGAGCGGGGGGGCTGACAGATACGCAGTATTTT. It codes for CSARAGGLTDTQYF.

This clonotype was observed a few times. V gene TRBV6-1 combines with J gene TRBJ2-7; a weak D match, TRBD2 (6 bases). Per germline, CDR1 MNHNS and CDR2 SASEGT. The CDR3 length is 14 residues. V was shortened by 6 bases and J by 1 base, with 13 bases between the two germline ends. The CDR3 is CASSQAGGSYEQYF. DNA for the CDR3: TGTGCCAGCAGCCAAGCGGGCGGTTCCTACGAGCAGTACTTC.